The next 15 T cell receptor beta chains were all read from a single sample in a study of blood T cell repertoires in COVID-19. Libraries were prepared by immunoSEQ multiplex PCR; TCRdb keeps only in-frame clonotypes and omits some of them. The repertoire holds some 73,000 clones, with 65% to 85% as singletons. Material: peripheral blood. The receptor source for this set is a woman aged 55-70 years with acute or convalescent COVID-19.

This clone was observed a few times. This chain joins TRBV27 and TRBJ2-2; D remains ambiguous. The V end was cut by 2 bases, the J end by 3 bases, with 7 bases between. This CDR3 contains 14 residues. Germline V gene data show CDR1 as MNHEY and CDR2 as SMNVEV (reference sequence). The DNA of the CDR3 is TGTGCCAGCAGTTTAAGTAGCTACACCGGGGAGCTGTTTTTT. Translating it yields CASSLSSYTGELFF.

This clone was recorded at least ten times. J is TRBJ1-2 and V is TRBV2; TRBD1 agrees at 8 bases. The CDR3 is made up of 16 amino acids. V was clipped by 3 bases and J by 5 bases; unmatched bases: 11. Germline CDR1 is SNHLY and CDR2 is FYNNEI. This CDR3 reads CASSEAGGTYLYGYTF. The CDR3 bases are TGTGCCAGCAGTGAGGCAGGGGGCACATACCTTTATGGCTACACCTTC.

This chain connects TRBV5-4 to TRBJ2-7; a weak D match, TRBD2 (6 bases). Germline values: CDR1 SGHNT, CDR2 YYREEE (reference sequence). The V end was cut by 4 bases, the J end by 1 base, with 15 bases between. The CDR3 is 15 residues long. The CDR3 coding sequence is TGTGCCAGCAGCCCGACGCGGGATCGATCCTACGAGCAGTACTTC. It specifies CASSPTRDRSYEQYF.

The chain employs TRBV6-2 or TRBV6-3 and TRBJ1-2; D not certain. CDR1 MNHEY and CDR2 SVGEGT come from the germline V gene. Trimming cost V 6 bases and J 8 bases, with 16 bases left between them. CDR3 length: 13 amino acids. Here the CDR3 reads CASSPTSSLGYTF. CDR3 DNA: TGTGCCAGCAGCCCCACATCTTCTTTGGGCTACACCTTC.

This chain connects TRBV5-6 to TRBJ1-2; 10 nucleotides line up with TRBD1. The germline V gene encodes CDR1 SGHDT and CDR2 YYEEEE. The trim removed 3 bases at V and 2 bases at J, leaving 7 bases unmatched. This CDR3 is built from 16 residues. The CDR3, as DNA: TGTGCCAGCAGCTATTTTGGGACAGGGGCGAACTATGGCTACACCTTC. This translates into CASSYFGTGANYGYTF.

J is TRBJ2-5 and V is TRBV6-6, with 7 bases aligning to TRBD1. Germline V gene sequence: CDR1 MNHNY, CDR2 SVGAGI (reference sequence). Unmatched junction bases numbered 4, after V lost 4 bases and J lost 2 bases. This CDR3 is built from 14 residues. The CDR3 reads CASSFRGQQETQYF. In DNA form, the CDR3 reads TGTGCCAGCAGTTTTAGGGGGCAGCAAGAGACCCAGTACTTC.

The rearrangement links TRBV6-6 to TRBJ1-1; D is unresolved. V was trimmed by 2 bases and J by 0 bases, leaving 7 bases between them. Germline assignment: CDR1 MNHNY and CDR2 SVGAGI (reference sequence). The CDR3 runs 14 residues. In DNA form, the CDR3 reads TGTGCCAGCAGTTACCAGGAATTGAACACTGAAGCTTTCTTT. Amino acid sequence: CASSYQELNTEAFF.

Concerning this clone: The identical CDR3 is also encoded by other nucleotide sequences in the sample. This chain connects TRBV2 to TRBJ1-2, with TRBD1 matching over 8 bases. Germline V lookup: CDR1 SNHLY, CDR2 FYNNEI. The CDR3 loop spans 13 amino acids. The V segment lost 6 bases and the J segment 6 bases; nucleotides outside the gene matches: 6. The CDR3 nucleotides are TGTGCCAGCAGCTTCGGACAGGGACATGGCTACACCTTC. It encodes CASSFGQGHGYTF.

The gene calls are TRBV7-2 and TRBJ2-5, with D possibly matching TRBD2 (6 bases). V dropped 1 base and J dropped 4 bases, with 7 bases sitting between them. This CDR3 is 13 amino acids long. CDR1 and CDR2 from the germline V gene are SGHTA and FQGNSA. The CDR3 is CASSLEGGETQYF. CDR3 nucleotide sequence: TGTGCCAGCAGCTTAGAGGGAGGAGAGACCCAGTACTTC.

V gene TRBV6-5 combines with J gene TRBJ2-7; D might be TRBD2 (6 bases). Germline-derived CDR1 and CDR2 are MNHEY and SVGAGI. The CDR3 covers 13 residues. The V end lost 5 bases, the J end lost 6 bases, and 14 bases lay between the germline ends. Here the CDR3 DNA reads TGTGCCAGCAGTCCCCAGCCTAGCGTCGAGCAGTACTTC. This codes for CASSPQPSVEQYF.

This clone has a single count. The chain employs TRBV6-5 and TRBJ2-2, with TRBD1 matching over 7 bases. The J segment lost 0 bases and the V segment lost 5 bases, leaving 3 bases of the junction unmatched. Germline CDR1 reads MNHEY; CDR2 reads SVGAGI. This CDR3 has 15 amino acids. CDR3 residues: CASSPGQPNTGELFF. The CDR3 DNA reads TGTGCCAGCAGTCCGGGACAGCCGAACACCGGGGAGCTGTTTTTT.

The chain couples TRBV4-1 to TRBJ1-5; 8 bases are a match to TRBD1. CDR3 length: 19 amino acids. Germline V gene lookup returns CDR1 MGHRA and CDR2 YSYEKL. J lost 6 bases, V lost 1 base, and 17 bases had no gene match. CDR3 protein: CASSQGLGQGRFVFQPQHF. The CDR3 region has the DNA TGCGCCAGCAGCCAAGGTCTTGGACAGGGTAGATTTGTTTTTCAGCCCCAGCATTTT.

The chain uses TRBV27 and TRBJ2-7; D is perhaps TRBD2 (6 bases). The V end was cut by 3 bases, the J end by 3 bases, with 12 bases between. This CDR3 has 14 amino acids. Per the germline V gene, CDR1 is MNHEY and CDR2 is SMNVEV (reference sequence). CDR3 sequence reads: CASSFGAGIYEQYF. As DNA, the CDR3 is TGTGCCAGCAGTTTTGGAGCGGGCATCTACGAGCAGTACTTC.

In DNA, the CDR3 is TGTGCCAGCAGCCAAGCCCTGGTAGGGCAGGGTAGTGGCTACACCTTC. It is translated as CASSQALVGQGSGYTF. J is TRBJ1-2 and V is TRBV3-1 (or the pseudogene TRBV3-2); D is perhaps TRBD1 (5 bases). This CDR3 comprises 16 residues. Germline V gene lookup returns CDR1 LGHDT and CDR2 YNNKEL (reference sequence). The V end was cut by 1 base, the J end by 7 bases, with 19 bases between.

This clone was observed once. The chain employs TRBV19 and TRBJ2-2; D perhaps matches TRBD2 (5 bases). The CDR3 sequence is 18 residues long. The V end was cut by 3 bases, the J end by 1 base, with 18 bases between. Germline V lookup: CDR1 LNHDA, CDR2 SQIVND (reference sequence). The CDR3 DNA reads TGTGCCAGTAGTATCTCCCTTGTGGTAGGACTGAACACCGGGGAGCTGTTTTTT. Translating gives CASSISLVVGLNTGELFF.